The clone carrying this T cell receptor beta chain was picked up a small number of times. Antigen unknown. A clone one base away is much larger, so this may be a read error. This sample was taken from a study of CD8+CD57+ T cells in acquired aplastic anemia. The overall study: Sorted CD4+ and CD8+ cells gave a mean 3.2 ug DNA, range roughly 0.18 to 27.4 ug.

Using genomic DNA as the template, TCR beta VDJ and CDR3 profiling was carried out. TCRdb passed the reads through MiXCR, listing each CDR3 protein once. This sample has some 200,000 distinct CDR3 sequences, with around 50% found just once. Sequencing involved patients with CD8+CD57+ cell expansion previously shown by flow cytometry. The patients all had a severe acquired aplastic anemia diagnosis. The study's findings and limits: The study identified roughly 29 CD8+ CDR3 sequences shared by patients and controls.

V was clipped by 0 bases and J by 2 bases, with 12 bases between them. This CDR3 has 15 residues. Germline V gene sequence: CDR1 SGHRS, CDR2 YFSETQ. The sequence was collected from a human donor with aplastic anemia. This chain uses TRBV5-1 with TRBJ2-7; D ambiguous. Sequenced input: sorted CD4+, CD8+, or CD8+CD57+ T cells (not recorded which) from PBMCs. As DNA, the CDR3 is TGCGCCAGCAGCTTGGATACGATAGCTGCCTACGAGCAGTACTTC. It codes for CASSLDTIAAYEQYF.